This TCR beta chain derives from a study of cytomegalovirus exposure and HLA in healthy donors. Study-wide context: It was reported in a later analysis that the 100 to 150 validation repertoires used the same platform as the roughly 700 first-cohort repertoires. Overall study results and limits: Researchers counted roughly 150 TCR beta chains as cytomegalovirus-associated. Reportedly, cytomegalovirus status was diagnosed with high sensitivity and specificity.

TCRdb's copy holds only in-frame clones and misses some; the assay was immunoSEQ multiplex PCR. The sample yields more than 140,000 clones, approximately 88% seen once. The J segment lost 4 bases and the V segment lost 0 bases, leaving 4 bases of the junction unmatched. The CDR3 contains 16 residues. CDR1 is MNHEY, CDR2 SVGAGI, per germline. Of note for this clone: The antigen remains undetermined.

This clonotype was sampled from a woman aged 18-35 years in good health and CMV-seropositive. V usage is TRBV6-5 and J usage is TRBJ2-1; 9 nucleotides line up with TRBD2. Specimen: PBMCs. The CDR3 DNA sequence: TGTGCCAGCAGTTACTCCGGGCGGGAGGGATACAATGAGCAGTTCTTC. It specifies CASSYSGREGYNEQFF.